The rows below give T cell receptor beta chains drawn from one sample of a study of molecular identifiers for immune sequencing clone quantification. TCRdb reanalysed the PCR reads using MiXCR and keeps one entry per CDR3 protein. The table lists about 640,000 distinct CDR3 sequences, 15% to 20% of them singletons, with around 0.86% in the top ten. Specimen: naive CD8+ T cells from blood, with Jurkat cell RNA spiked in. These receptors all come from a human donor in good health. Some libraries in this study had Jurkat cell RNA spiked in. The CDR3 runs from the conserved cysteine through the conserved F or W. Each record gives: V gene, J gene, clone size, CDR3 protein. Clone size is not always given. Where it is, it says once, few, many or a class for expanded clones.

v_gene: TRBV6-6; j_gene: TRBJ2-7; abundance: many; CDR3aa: CASSYSGIINWDGGEGGF
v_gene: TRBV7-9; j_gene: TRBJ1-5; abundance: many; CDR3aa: CASSPDSINQPQHF
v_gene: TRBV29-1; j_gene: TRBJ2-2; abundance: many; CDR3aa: CSVTAGTGELFF
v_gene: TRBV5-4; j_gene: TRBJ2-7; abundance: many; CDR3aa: CASSLDDPRVGEQYF
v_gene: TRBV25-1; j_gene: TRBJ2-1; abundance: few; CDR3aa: CASSEYRPYNEQFF
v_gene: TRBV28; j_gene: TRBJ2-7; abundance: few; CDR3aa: CASSLYGTSSSYEQYF
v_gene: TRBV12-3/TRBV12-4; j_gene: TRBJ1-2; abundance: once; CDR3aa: CASRGQDYGHTF
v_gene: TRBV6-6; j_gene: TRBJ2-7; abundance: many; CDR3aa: CASSYSPRGGEQYF
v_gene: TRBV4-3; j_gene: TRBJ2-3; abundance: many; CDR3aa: CASSQLPSSTDTQYF
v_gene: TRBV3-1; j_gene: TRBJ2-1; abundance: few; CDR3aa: CASIAAGGHYNEQFF
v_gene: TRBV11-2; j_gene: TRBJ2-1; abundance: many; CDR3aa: CASSAGGSSYNEQFF
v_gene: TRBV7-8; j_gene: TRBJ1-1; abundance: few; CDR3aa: CASSYLEMGNQEEAFF
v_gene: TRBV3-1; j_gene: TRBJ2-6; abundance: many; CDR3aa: CASSQRFRDGGISGANVLTF
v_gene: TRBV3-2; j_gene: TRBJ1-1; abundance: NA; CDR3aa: CASSQDSWQGPNTEAFF
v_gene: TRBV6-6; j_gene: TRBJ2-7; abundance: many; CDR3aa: CASTPRRATDYEQYF
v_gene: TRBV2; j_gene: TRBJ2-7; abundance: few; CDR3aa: CASRPPGTGGSYEQYF
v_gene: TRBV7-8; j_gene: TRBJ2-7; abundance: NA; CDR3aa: CASSPWRKPFEQYF
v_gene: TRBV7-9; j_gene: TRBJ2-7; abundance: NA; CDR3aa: CASSQGPSGNYEQYF
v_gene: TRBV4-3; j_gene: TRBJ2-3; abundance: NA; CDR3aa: CASSPGTSAADTLYF
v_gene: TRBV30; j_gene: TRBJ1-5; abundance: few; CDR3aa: CAWSGEGRLLYQPQHF
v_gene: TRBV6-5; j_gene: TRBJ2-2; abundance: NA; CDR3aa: CASTETGVITGELFF
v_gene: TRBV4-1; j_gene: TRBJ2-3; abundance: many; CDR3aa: CASSQAGTDDSTDTQYF
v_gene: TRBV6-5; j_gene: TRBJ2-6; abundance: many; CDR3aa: CASTPDRAGANVLTF
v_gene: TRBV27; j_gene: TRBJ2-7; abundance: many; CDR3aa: CASSLSIRLEEGSSYEQYF
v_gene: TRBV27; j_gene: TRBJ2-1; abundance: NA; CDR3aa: CASSLILAGGPSVSYNEQFF
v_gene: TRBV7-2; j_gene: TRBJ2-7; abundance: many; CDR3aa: CANMLGVEQYF
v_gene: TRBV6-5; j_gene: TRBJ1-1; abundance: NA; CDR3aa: CASGPTGTLSWGNTEAFF
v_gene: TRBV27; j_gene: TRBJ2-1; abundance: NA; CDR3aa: CASSLQGEDDEQFF
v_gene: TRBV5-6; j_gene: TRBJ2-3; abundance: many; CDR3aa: CASSLVRGRTDTQYF
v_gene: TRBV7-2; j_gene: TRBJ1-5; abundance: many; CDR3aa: CASSFAGSNQPQHF
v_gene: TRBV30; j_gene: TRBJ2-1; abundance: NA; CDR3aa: CAWSVVKYNEQFF
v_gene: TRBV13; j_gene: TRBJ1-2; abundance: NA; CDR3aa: CASSLGAGSNYGYTF
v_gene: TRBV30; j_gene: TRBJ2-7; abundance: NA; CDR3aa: CAWSVSLGFYEQYF
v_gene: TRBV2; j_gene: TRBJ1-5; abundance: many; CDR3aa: CASSEYETVSNQPQHF
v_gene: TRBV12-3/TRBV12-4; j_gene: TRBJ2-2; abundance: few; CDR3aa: CASSDTSGGATGELFF
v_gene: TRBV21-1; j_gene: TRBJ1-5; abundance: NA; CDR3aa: CASSIQLARPPFYSNQPQHF
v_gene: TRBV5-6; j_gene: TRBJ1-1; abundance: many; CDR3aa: CASSFRWKNTEAFF
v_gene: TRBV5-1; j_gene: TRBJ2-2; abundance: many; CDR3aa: CASSWGQGPRTGELFF
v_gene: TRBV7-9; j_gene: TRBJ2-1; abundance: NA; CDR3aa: CASSTIAGGSAYNEQFF
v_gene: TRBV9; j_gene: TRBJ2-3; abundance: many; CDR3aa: CASSASGLSDTQYF
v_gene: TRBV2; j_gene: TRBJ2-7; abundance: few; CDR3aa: CASRGAGVFYEQYF
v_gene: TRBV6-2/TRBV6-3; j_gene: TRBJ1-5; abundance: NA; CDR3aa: CASSLWEGADRDDQPQHF
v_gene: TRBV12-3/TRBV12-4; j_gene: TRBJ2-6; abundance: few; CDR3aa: CASSGQPISGANVLTF
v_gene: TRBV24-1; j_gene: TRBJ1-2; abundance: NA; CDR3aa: CATRQQGNYGYTF
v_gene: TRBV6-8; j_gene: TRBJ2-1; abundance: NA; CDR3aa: CASSPGTGYFGEQLF
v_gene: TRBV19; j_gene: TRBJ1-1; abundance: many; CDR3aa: CASSMDALEAFF
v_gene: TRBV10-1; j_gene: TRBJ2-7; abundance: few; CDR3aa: CASSPPDGEQYF
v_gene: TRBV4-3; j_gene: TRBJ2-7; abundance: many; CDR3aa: CASSQDRTPGYEQYF
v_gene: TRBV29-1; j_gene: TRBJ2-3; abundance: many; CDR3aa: CSVEEYAERTDTQYF
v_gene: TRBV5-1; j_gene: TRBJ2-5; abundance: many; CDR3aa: CASSLGDYHSHQETQYF
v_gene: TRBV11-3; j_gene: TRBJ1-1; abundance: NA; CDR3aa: CASSGRADPEAFF